The clone carrying this TCR beta chain occurred a few times. In TCRdb, the 5' RACE reads were re-called with MiXCR into one record per CDR3 protein. Here the sample spans 50,000 to 65,000 distinct CDR3 sequences, about 28% being singletons. J was trimmed by 2 bases and V by 6 bases; bases with no gene match: 4. Germline V gene lookup returns CDR1 DFQATT and CDR2 SNEGSKA (reference sequence). CDR3 length: 15 residues. Sequencing was performed on tumor-infiltrating memory CD4+ T cells sorted from the breast tumor. Specified subset: memory CD4+ T cells, CD4+CD45RO+CD25-. V and J are TRBV20-1 and TRBJ2-1; 13 nucleotides line up with TRBD2. The clonotype originates from a female donor with breast cancer. CDR3 sequence (DNA): TGCAGTGCAAGGACTAGCGGGAGCCCCTACAATGAGCAGTTCTTC. Protein: CSARTSGSPYNEQFF.